The 3 T cell receptor beta chains listed next were all sequenced from one sample in a study of OX40 agonist ivuxolimab in advanced cancers. Library preparation used the immunoSEQ multiplex PCR assay. Imported from immuneACCESS, the table was reduced by TCRdb to in-frame sequences with V and J called. These copies leave out some clones; in studies compared against another copy, an unresolved V gene accounts for under half, and the cause of the remainder is not known. The sample table shows over 55,000 clones, and more than 65% are seen once. The top ten clones comprise roughly 2.3% of the sample. This specimen was CD4+ or CD8+ T cells sorted from blood, taken in a trial of the OX40 agonist ivuxolimab. The receptors derive from an adult with an advanced solid tumor such as melanoma, head and neck, liver or kidney cancer.

The V and J genes are TRBV6-5 and TRBJ1-4, with TRBD1 matching 12 bases. The CDR3 is 15 residues long. CDR1 is MNHEY and CDR2 is SVGAGI in the germline V gene. J gave up 11 bases and V 5 bases, and 9 bases lay outside the gene matches. The DNA of the CDR3 is TGTGCCAGCAGTGGACACCGGGACAGGGGGCGGAAACTGTTTTTT. Amino acid sequence: CASSGHRDRGRKLFF.

The chain combines TRBV7-9 with TRBJ1-1; no reliable D call. Trimming took 8 bases from V and 1 from J, leaving 8 bases between them. Germline V gene lookup returns CDR1 SEHNR and CDR2 FQNEAQ (reference sequence). The CDR3 runs to 12 residues. The CDR3 region is CASGKTNTEAFF. Written as DNA, the CDR3 is TGTGCCAGCGGCAAAACGAACACTGAAGCTTTCTTT.

This clone was seen just once. The chain couples TRBV4-1 to TRBJ1-4, with D maybe TRBD1 (5 bases). Germline V gene data show CDR1 as MGHRA and CDR2 as YSYEKL. This CDR3 is built from 16 residues. Trimming removed 4 bases at V and 5 bases at J, with 17 bases between. CDR3 protein: CASSRGQGGRNEKLFF. The CDR3 nucleotides are TGCGCCAGCAGCCGCGGGCAGGGCGGAAGAAATGAAAAACTGTTTTTT.